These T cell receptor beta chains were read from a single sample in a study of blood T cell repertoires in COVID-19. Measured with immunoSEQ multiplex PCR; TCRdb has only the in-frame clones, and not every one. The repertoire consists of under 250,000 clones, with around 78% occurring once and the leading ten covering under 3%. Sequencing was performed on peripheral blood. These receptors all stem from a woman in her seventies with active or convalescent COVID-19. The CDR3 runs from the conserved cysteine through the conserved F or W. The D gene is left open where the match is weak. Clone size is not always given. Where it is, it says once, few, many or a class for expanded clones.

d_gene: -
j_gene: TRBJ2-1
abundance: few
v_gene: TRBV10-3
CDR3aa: CAIGLSYNEQFF
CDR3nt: TGTGCCATCGGACTCTCCTACAATGAGCAGTTCTTC

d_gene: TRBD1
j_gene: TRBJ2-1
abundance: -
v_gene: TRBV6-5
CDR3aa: CASTGQPSSYNEQFF
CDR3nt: TGTGCCAGCACGGGACAGCCGAGCTCCTACAATGAGCAGTTCTTC

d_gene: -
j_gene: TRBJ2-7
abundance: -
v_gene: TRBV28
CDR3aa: CASSWAVAVPYEQYF
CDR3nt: TGTGCCAGCAGCTGGGCCGTGGCCGTACCCTACGAGCAGTACTTC

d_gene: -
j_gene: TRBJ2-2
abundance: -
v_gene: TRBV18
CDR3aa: CASSPRTSGVSNTGELFF
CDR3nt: TGTGCCAGCTCACCCCGCACCAGCGGAGTCTCGAACACCGGGGAGCTGTTTTTT

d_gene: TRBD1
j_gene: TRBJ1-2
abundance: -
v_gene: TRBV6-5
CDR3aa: CASSYSGQGTGYTF
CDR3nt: TGTGCCAGCAGTTACTCGGGACAGGGGACAGGCTACACCTTC

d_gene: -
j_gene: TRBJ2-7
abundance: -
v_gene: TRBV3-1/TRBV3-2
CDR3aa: CASSSHGSPGVEQYF
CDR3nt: TGTGCCAGCAGCTCTCACGGTTCCCCCGGGGTCGAGCAGTACTTC

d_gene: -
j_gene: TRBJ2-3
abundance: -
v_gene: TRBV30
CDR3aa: CAWRGPATDTQYF
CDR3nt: TGTGCCTGGAGGGGGCCGGCCACAGATACGCAGTATTTT

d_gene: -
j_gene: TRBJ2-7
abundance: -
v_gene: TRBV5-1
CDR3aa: CASSFIQGTYEQYF
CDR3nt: TGCGCCAGCAGCTTTATACAGGGAACCTACGAGCAGTACTTC

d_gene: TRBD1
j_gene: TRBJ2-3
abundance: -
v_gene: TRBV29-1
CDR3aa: CSVDRTGDLYTQYF
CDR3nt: TGCAGCGTTGACAGGACAGGGGATTTGTATACGCAGTATTTT

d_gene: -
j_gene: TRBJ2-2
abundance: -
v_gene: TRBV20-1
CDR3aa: CSASDSRNTGELFF
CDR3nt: TGCAGTGCTAGTGATAGCAGAAACACCGGGGAGCTGTTTTTT

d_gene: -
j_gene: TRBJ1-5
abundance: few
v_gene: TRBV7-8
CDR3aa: CASSLSTGYNQPQHF
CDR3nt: TGTGCCAGCAGCTTAAGCACAGGGTACAATCAGCCCCAGCATTTT

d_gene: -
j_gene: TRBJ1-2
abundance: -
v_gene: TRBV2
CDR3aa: CASLTRTANSNGYTF
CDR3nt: TGTGCCAGCCTGACCAGGACAGCTAACTCAAATGGCTACACCTTC

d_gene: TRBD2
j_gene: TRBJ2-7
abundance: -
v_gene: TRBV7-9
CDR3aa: CASSSRLATSYEQYF
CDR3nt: TGTGCCAGCAGCTCTCGACTAGCGACCTCCTACGAGCAGTACTTC

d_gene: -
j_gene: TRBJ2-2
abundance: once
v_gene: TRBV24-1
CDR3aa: CATSDLAGRGRNTGELFF
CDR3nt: TGTGCCACCAGTGATTTGGCCGGTAGGGGTCGGAACACCGGGGAGCTGTTTTTT

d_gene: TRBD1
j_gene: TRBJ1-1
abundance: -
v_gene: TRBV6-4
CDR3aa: CASLQGANTEAFF
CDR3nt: TGTGCCAGCCTACAGGGGGCGAATACTGAAGCTTTCTTT

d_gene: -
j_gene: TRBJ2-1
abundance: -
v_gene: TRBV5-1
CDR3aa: CASSLGSGEMNEQFF
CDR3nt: TGCGCCAGCAGCTTGGGGTCGGGAGAAATGAATGAGCAGTTCTTC

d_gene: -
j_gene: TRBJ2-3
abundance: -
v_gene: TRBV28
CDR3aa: CASSPSGADTQYF
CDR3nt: TGTGCCAGCAGTCCCTCGGGGGCAGATACGCAGTATTTT

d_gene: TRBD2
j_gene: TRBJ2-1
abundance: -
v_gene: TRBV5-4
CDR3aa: CASRGEGEQFF
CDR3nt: TGTGCCAGTCGTGGGGAGGGTGAGCAGTTCTTC

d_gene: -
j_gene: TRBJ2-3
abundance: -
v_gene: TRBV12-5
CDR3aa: CASGLARVSAADTQYF
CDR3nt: TGTGCTAGTGGTTTGGCCCGGGTGTCGGCCGCAGATACGCAGTATTTT

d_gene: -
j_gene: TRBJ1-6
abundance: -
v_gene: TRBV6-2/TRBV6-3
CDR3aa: CASSYTDSPLHF
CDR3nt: TGTGCCAGCAGTTATACTGATTCGCCCCTCCACTTT

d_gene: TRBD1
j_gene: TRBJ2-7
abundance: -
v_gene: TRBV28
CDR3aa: CASSMPGTGGYEQYF
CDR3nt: TGTGCCAGCAGTATGCCCGGGACAGGGGGATACGAGCAGTACTTC

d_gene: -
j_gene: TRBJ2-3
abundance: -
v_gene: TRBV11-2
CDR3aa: CASSKGIGDLRGDTQYF
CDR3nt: TGTGCCAGCAGCAAGGGGATCGGGGACCTGCGGGGAGATACGCAGTATTTT

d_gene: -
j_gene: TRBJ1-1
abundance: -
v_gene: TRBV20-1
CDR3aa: CSASRQADTEAFF
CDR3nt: TGCAGTGCTAGTAGGCAAGCGGACACTGAAGCTTTCTTT

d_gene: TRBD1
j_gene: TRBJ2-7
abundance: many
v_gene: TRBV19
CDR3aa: CASSETGGVYEQYF
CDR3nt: TGTGCCAGTAGCGAGACAGGGGGCGTGTACGAGCAGTACTTC

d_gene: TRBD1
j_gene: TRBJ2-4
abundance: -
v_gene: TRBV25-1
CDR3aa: CASSELDREKNIQYF
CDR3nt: TGTGCCAGCAGTGAATTGGACAGGGAGAAAAACATTCAGTACTTC

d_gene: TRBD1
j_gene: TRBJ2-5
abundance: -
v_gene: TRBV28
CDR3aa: CASSGYSGGPSGETQYF
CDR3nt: TGTGCCAGCAGCGGTTACTCAGGGGGCCCCTCGGGAGAGACCCAGTACTTC

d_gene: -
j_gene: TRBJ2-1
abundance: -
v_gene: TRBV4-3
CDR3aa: CASSPTSGAVYNEQFF
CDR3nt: TGCGCCAGCAGCCCTACCTCGGGTGCGGTCTACAATGAGCAGTTCTTC

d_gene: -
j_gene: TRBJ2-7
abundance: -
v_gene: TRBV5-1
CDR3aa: CASSLGGPGTYEQYF
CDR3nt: TGCGCCAGCAGCTTGGGGGGCCCAGGGACCTACGAGCAGTACTTC

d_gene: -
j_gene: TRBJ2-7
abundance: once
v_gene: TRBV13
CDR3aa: CASSPQGYGYEQYF
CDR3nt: TGTGCCAGCAGCCCACAGGGTTACGGTTACGAGCAGTACTTC

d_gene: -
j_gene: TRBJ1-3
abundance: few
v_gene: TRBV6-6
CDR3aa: CASSSSWSSGNTIYF
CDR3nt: TGTGCCAGCAGTTCCTCTTGGAGCTCTGGAAACACCATATATTTT

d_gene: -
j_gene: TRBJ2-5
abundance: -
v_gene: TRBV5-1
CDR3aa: CASSLGDSRVGEYF
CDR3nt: TGCGCCAGCAGCTTGGGGGACTCGAGGGTTGGGGAGTACTTC

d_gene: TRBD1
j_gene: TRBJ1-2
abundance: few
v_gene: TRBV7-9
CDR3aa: CASSSTGPRGGYTF
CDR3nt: TGTGCCAGCAGCTCAACAGGCCCCAGGGGGGGCTACACCTTC

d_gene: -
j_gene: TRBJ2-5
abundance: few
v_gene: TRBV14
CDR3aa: CASSQGGETQYF
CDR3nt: TGTGCCAGCAGCCAAGGCGGGGAGACCCAGTACTTC

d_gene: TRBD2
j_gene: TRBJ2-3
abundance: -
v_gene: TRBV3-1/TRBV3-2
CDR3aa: CASSATSGTSTDTQYF
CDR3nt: TGTGCCAGCAGCGCGACTAGCGGGACTAGCACAGATACGCAGTATTTT

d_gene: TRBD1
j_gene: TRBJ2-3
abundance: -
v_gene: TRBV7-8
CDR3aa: CASSLGTGSPTDTQYF
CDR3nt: TGTGCCAGCAGCCTCGGGACAGGGAGTCCCACAGATACGCAGTATTTT

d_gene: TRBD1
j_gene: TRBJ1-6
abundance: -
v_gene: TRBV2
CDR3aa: CASSWTGVRSPLHF
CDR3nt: TGTGCCAGCAGTTGGACAGGGGTGAGATCACCCCTCCACTTT

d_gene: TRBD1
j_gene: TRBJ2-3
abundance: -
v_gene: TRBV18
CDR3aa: CASSPFTGGKDTQYF
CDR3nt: TGTGCCAGCTCACCATTTACAGGGGGCAAAGATACGCAGTATTTT

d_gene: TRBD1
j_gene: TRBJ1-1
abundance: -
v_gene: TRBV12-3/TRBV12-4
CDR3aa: CASTEGQGTEAFF
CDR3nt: TGTGCCAGCACCGAAGGACAGGGGACTGAAGCTTTCTTT

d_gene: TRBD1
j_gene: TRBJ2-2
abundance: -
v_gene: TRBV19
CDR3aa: CASKGQGMIIGELFF
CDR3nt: TGTGCCAGTAAGGGACAGGGGATGATAATCGGGGAGCTGTTTTTT